The 8 T cell receptor beta chains below all came from one sample that was sequenced in a study of radiation and T cells in renal cell carcinoma. Some clones are missing from TCRdb's copy, which holds only in-frame ones; the method was immunoSEQ multiplex PCR. The repertoire holds approximately 85,000 clones, with nearly 90% as singletons. Time point reported: blood 4 weeks post-SBRT, at nephrectomy. This sample's treatment: 15 Gy SBRT to primary tumor, nephrectomy 4 weeks later. Source: blood, taken from a patient whose treatment included radiotherapy and nephrectomy. These receptors were taken from a woman in her 70s with renal cell carcinoma.

This clone was found a few times. The V call is TRBV7-8, the J call TRBJ1-6; D uncertain. The V gene lost 0 bases and the J gene lost 7 bases, with 13 bases spanning the gap. CDR3 size: 16 residues. CDR1 and CDR2 (germline): SGHVS, FQNEAQ. The CDR3 nucleotides are TGTGCCAGCAGCTTAGCGGACCAACTCAGGAATTCACCCCTCCACTTT. Protein: CASSLADQLRNSPLHF.

This sequence joins TRBV5-8 and TRBJ2-7, with unresolved D. The CDR3 sequence is 11 residues long. Germline V CDR1 and CDR2: SGHTS, YDEGEE. V lost 2 bases, J lost 3 bases, and 3 bases lay in between. The CDR3 sequence is CASSFVYEQYF. CDR3 nucleotides: TGTGCCAGCAGCTTTGTCTACGAGCAGTACTTC.

This sequence joins TRBV29-1 and TRBJ2-5, with no clear D. Trimming left V 1 base short and J 4 bases short, with 7 bases between. The CDR3 runs 12 residues. Germline V CDR1 and CDR2: SQVTM, ANQGSEA. The CDR3 DNA reads TGCAGCGTTGAAGTGGTGGGAGAGACCCAGTACTTC. It encodes CSVEVVGETQYF.

This chain joins TRBV28 and TRBJ1-1; D gene ambiguous. The CDR3 has 11 residues. Germline V gene data show CDR1 as MDHEN and CDR2 as SYDVKM. The V and J ends lost 7 bases and 9 bases respectively, with 12 bases between them. This chain's CDR3 is CASKALFQAFF. CDR3 nucleotides: TGTGCCAGCAAGGCACTCTTCCAAGCTTTCTTT. Supplemented by reference TRBV28 and TRBJ1-1, the full variable domain reads DVKVTQSSRYLVKRTGEKVFLECVQDMDHENMFWYRQDPGLGLRLIYFSYDVKMKEKGDIPEGYSVSREKKERFSLILESASTNQTSMYLCASKALFQAFFGQGTRLTVV.

The rearrangement links TRBV6-6 to TRBJ1-5; no definite D call. Germline CDR1 is MNHNY and CDR2 is SVGAGI (reference sequence). The CDR3 extends over 14 amino acids. Trimming pared 5 bases from V and 2 bases from J, leaving 10 bases between. The CDR3 sequence: CASSLWQGNQPQHF. In DNA, the CDR3 is TGTGCCAGCAGTCTTTGGCAGGGCAATCAGCCCCAGCATTTT.

The rearrangement links TRBV18 to TRBJ1-3, with 8 bases fitting TRBD1. V trimming: 3 bases; J trimming: 3 bases; junction bases outside the gene matches: 1. Germline values: CDR1 KGHSH, CDR2 LQKENI. The CDR3 loop spans 14 amino acids. The CDR3 DNA reads TGTGCCAGCTCACCGACAGGGGTTGGAAACACCATATATTTT. Translation: CASSPTGVGNTIYF.

The chain recombines TRBV9 with TRBJ2-3, with 7 bases identical to TRBD2. CDR1 and CDR2 from the germline V gene are SGDLS and YYNGEE. This CDR3 comprises 16 residues. V lost 1 base and J lost 0; bases outside the gene matches: 5. CDR3 protein: CASSVTVAGSTDTQYF. In DNA, the CDR3 is TGTGCCAGCAGCGTAACGGTAGCGGGTAGCACAGATACGCAGTATTTT. The full variable domain, completed using reference TRBV9 and TRBJ2-3, is DSGVTQTPKHLITATGQRVTLRCSPRSGDLSVYWYQQSLDQGLQFLIQYYNGEERAKGNILERFSAQQFPDLHSELNLSSLELGDSALYFCASSVTVAGSTDTQYFGPGTRLTVL.

The chain joins TRBV5-5 to TRBJ1-5, with 8 bases aligning to TRBD1. CDR1 is SGHKS, CDR2 YYEKEE, per germline (reference sequence). V lost 4 bases, J lost 6 bases, and 6 bases stayed unmatched. The CDR3 covers 14 residues. In DNA form, the CDR3 reads TGTGCCAGCAGCAGAGAAACAGGGGGTCAGCCCCAGCATTTT. As protein: CASSRETGGQPQHF.